Listed here is a single TCR beta chain. Its cognate antigen is unknown. V was pared by 5 bases and J by 3 bases, with 8 bases between. Germline loops: CDR1 SQVTM, CDR2 ANQGSEA. This CDR3 has 12 residues. Profiling relied on immunoSEQ multiplex PCR, and the TCRdb table lists in-frame clones only, not all of them. Here the sample spans 150,000 to 200,000 clones, about 90% being singletons. This entry is derived from a study of cytomegalovirus exposure and HLA in healthy donors. General study findings and limits: Later, an analysis found that TCR clusters from the first cohort tended to co-occur in the 90 to 150 validation repertoires. Rarity marked most TCR sequences, yet some public TCRs occurred in many donors.

This sequence was found in a woman between 18 and 29 years old in good health and CMV-seropositive. V gene TRBV29-1 combines with J gene TRBJ2-1; no firm D call. Sequenced material: PBMCs. CDR3 in DNA: TGCAGCGTTCATCCGGGCTACAATGAGCAGTTCTTC. It specifies CSVHPGYNEQFF.